The rows below give T cell receptor beta chains drawn from one sample of a study of breast tumors, draining lymph nodes, adjacent tissues. A single record per CDR3 protein comes from TCRdb applying MiXCR to the multiplex PCR reads. This table holds around 100,000 distinct CDR3 sequences, roughly 20% found once. Sequenced material: axillary lymph node tissue. The receptors were sampled from a female donor with breast cancer. Some clones in this sample may be carry-over from other donors' samples. CDR3s include the opening cysteine and the closing phenylalanine or tryptophan. Each record gives: J gene, V gene, CDR3 protein.

TRBJ2-3 | TRBV19 | CASTPSKSWKTDMQYF
TRBJ2-2 | TRBV9 | CASSPIGDTGELFF
TRBJ2-3 | TRBV19 | CASKVRGGTDTQYF
TRBJ1-2 | TRBV19 | CASNPRANYGYTF
TRBJ2-2 | TRBV10-1 | CASSSGNTGELFF
TRBJ1-2 | TRBV5-1 | CASSYSDGQYGYTF
TRBJ2-7 | TRBV12-1 | CASSFAPPTYEQYF
TRBJ1-4 | TRBV11-2 | CASSLDAGLGFGEKLFF
TRBJ2-1 | TRBV7-8 | CASTRLAGGNYNEQFF
TRBJ2-5 | TRBV10-3 | CAISTTGDWTQYF
TRBJ2-7 | TRBV19 | CASSIGRAYEQYF
TRBJ2-7 | TRBV9 | CASSGDGQGAEEQYF
TRBJ2-5 | TRBV5-1 | CASSLDGTQYF
TRBJ2-5 | TRBV5-1 | CASSLVPEGETQYF
TRBJ1-5 | TRBV4-2 | CASSQEGQLNQPQHF
TRBJ2-7 | TRBV20-1 | CSGGGGAGYEQYF
TRBJ2-1 | TRBV11-1 | CASSLARRSSGEQFF
TRBJ2-1 | TRBV20-1 | CSARTLGAGTYNEQFF
TRBJ1-2 | TRBV27 | CASRRREGSYTF
TRBJ2-2 | TRBV11-3 | CASSPADTGELFF
TRBJ1-4 | TRBV7-2 | CASSPTGSNEKLFF
TRBJ2-1 | TRBV10-3 | CAISEQVDEQFF
TRBJ2-7 | TRBV7-9 | CASSFQYYEQYF
TRBJ2-3 | TRBV3-1 | CASSRLLGGSTDTQYF
TRBJ1-5 | TRBV20-1 | CSAGRYRRDSNQPQHF
TRBJ2-4 | TRBV9 | CASSVGQGTKNIQYF
TRBJ1-6 | TRBV2 | CASSDAGSQRGNSPLHF
TRBJ1-6 | TRBV11-2 | CASSLEPNSPLHF
TRBJ2-3 | TRBV2 | CASTGGAYTQYF
TRBJ2-3 | TRBV11-1 | CASSPRDGRIDTQYF
TRBJ2-5 | TRBV11-2 | CASSFKVPSGTGLETQYF
TRBJ2-7 | TRBV28 | CASNTGGTSFHEQYF
TRBJ2-1 | TRBV15 | CATSPYLLGGGANEQFF
TRBJ2-7 | TRBV7-9 | CASTRGGQAVYEQYF
TRBJ1-2 | TRBV10-3 | CAISHGAGVGYTF
TRBJ1-2 | TRBV5-1 | CASSLRGADGTYGYTF
TRBJ2-1 | TRBV6-6 | CASTERQGSSYNEQFF
TRBJ1-1 | TRBV2 | CASRDSRGRGTEAFF
TRBJ1-2 | TRBV12-3/TRBV12-4 | CASSLGRDLRGYTF
TRBJ2-7 | TRBV30 | CASSPPRAILGEQYF
TRBJ2-7 | TRBV9 | CASSAGTESYEQYF
TRBJ1-3 | TRBV5-5 | CASSLNMAGNTIYF
TRBJ1-1 | TRBV7-9 | CASSSSGGAGAFF
TRBJ2-1 | TRBV7-9 | CASSPRTSGHYNEQFF
TRBJ2-2 | TRBV15 | CATSRAGQGNTGELFF
TRBJ2-5 | TRBV11-2 | CASSPGHRETQYF